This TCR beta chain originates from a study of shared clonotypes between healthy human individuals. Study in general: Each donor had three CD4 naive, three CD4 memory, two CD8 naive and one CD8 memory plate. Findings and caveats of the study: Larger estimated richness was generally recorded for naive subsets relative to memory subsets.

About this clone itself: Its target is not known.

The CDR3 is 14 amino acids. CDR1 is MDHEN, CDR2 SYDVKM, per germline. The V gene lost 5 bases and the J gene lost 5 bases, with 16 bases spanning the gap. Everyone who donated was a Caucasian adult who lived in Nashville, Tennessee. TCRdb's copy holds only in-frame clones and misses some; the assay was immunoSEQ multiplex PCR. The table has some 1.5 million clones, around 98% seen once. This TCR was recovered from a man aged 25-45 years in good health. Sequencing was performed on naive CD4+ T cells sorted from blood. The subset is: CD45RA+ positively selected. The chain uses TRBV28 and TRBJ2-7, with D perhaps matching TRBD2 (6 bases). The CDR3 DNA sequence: TGTGCCAGCAGTCCCCCGGAGGGGCGTCACGAGCAGTACTTC. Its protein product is CASSPPEGRHEQYF.